These 11 T cell receptor beta chains were all obtained from the same sample, sequenced in a study of response to subunit inactivated influenza vaccine. Each CDR3 protein gets one entry after TCRdb re-called the RT-PCR reads with MiXCR. The sample includes more than 700,000 distinct CDR3 sequences, around 20% of them seen just once. The source material was PBMCs from blood, sampled approximately 5 days after vaccination. The receptor set was obtained from a man between 45 and 60 years old who received an inactivated influenza vaccine.

The chain is built from TRBV13 and TRBJ2-4; TRBD2 matches at 8 bases. This CDR3 contains 18 residues. Looked up from germline, CDR1 is PRHDT and CDR2 is FYEKMQ (reference sequence). V was clipped by 1 base and J by 0 bases; unmatched bases: 8. CDR3 coding DNA: TGTGCCAGCAGCTTAGCGGGAGGGCTACGTCTAGCCAAAAACATTCAGTACTTC. Translated, it gives CASSLAGGLRLAKNIQYF.

This clonotype was observed a few times. J is TRBJ2-7 and V is TRBV20-1; TRBD1 matches 11 bases. After removal of 0 bases from V and 4 bases from J, the junction contained 14 bases not matched to a gene. This CDR3 contains 18 residues. Looked up from germline, CDR1 is DFQATT and CDR2 is SNEGSKA (reference sequence). CDR3 sequence reads: CSARDLRSGQGGGYEQYF. Written as DNA, the CDR3 is TGCAGTGCTAGAGATCTTCGTTCGGGACAGGGGGGAGGGTACGAGCAGTACTTC.

Comment on this clonotype: At one of its ends the junction is not consistent with the germline gene, which may arise from a read error. This rearrangement joins TRBV5-1 to TRBJ2-7; unclear D gene. The CDR3 consists of 15 residues. The germline CDR1 and CDR2 sequences are SGHRS and YFSETQ. As DNA, the CDR3 is TGCGCCAGCAGCACTTCCGGGCCCCTATACTACAAGCAGTACTTC. Its protein is CASSTSGPLYYKQYF.

The V and J genes are TRBV6-5 and TRBJ2-7; 7 bases are a match to TRBD1. The CDR3 has 15 residues. V was pared by 3 bases and J by 3 bases, with 8 bases of the junction left unmatched. In germline, CDR1 is MNHEY, CDR2 SVGAGI. CDR3 amino acids: CASSYYRGAGYEQYF. As DNA, the CDR3 is TGTGCCAGCAGTTATTACAGGGGCGCGGGCTACGAGCAGTACTTC.

This clonotype was observed a handful of times. The gene calls are TRBV4-3 and TRBJ1-1; possibly TRBD1 for D (6 bases). This CDR3 is 15 amino acids long. Germline CDR1 is LGHNA and CDR2 is YSLEER. V was shortened by 0 bases and J by 7 bases, with 15 bases between the two germline ends. CDR3 bases: TGCGCCAGCAGCCAAGACGGAGGGGGAAGTGATGAAGCTTTCTTT. This gives the protein CASSQDGGGSDEAFF.

A few counts support this clonotype. The chain is built from TRBV20-1 and TRBJ2-5, with D hard to call. Germline V CDR1 and CDR2: DFQATT, SNEGSKA (reference sequence). V gave up 3 bases and J gave up 5 bases, with 10 bases separating them. This CDR3 spans 12 amino acids. The CDR3 loop reads CSASGSVETQYF. The CDR3 DNA reads as TGCAGTGCTAGTGGCAGCGTGGAGACCCAGTACTTC.

The chain has TRBV6-1 and TRBJ2-2; D not certain. The CDR3 contains 15 residues. With 6 bases removed from V and 0 bases from J, the gap between germline ends came to 11 bases. The germline CDR1 and CDR2 sequences are MNHNS and SASEGT. The CDR3 sequence is CASRKGTANTGELFF. The CDR3 DNA is TGTGCCAGCAGGAAGGGAACAGCGAACACCGGGGAGCTGTTTTTT.

A few counts support this clonotype. V usage is TRBV9 and J usage is TRBJ2-1; 11 positions agree with TRBD2. Germline trimming cut 0 bases from V and 2 bases from J; bases unmatched to any gene: 7. CDR3 length: 18 amino acids. Per the germline V gene, CDR1 is SGDLS and CDR2 is YYNGEE. CDR3 protein: CASSVALTSGGPYNEQFF. The CDR3, as DNA: TGTGCCAGCAGCGTAGCCTTAACTAGCGGGGGTCCCTACAATGAGCAGTTCTTC. Combining the CDR3 with reference TRBV9 and TRBJ2-1 gives the whole variable domain DSGVTQTPKHLITATGQRVTLRCSPRSGDLSVYWYQQSLDQGLQFLIQYYNGEERAKGNILERFSAQQFPDLHSELNLSSLELGDSALYFCASSVALTSGGPYNEQFFGPGTRLTVL.

This clonotype has ten or more counts. The rearrangement uses TRBV11-2 and TRBJ2-1; D is possibly TRBD2 (6 bases). Germline V gene sequence: CDR1 SGHAT, CDR2 FQNNGV. The germline V and J ends were trimmed by 5 bases and 7 bases, with 15 bases remaining between them. This CDR3 contains 14 residues. The CDR3: CASSDNRGGNEQFF. In nucleotides, the CDR3 is TGTGCCAGCAGCGACAATAGAGGAGGGAATGAGCAGTTCTTC.

This clonotype was found a few times. V usage is TRBV20-1 and J usage is TRBJ2-5; possible D gene TRBD2, 6 bases. Germline CDR1 reads DFQATT; CDR2 reads SNEGSKA (reference sequence). This CDR3 comprises 12 residues. Trimming pared 8 bases from V and 1 base from J, leaving 11 bases between. CDR3 in amino acids: CSNAGGQETQYF. The CDR3 DNA follows: TGCAGTAATGCCGGGGGCCAAGAGACCCAGTACTTC.

The chain employs TRBV30 and TRBJ1-3; D not certain. The V gene's germline CDR1 is GTSNPN and CDR2 SVGIG (reference sequence). Trimming removed 4 bases from V and 1 base from J, with 8 bases in between. The CDR3 has 13 residues. The DNA of the CDR3 is TGTGCCTGGACCCGGGGATCTGGAAACACCATATATTTT. It yields the protein CAWTRGSGNTIYF.